A selection of T cell receptor beta chains follows, all from one sample in a study of technical replicates of blood from a handful of donors. The table came from immunoSEQ multiplex PCR; TCRdb's copy has only in-frame clones and leaves some out. The sample shows over 50,000 clones, about 89% of them seen only once. What was sequenced was PBMCs. These receptors all stem from a human donor in good health. Some clones in this sample may be carry-over from other donors' samples. The CDR3 runs from the conserved cysteine through the conserved F or W. The order of the fields is clone size, CDR3 length, J gene, D gene, V gene, CDR3 protein, CDR3 DNA. A D gene is named only where the DNA matches it firmly. Part of the rows lack a size; the others show once, few, many or a class for expanded clones.

size: .
length: 13
J: TRBJ2-7
D: TRBD1
V: TRBV29-1
CDR3: CSVARTGTHEQYF
DNA: TGCAGCGTTGCCCGGACAGGGACCCACGAGCAGTACTTC

size: .
length: 19
J: TRBJ2-3
D: TRBD2
V: TRBV7-2
CDR3: CASSLRFAGGPTSTDTQYF
DNA: TGTGCCAGCAGCTTAAGGTTCGCGGGGGGACCTACTAGCACAGATACGCAGTATTTT

size: .
length: 15
J: TRBJ1-1
D: .
V: TRBV4-1
CDR3: CASSQDADLNTEAFF
DNA: TGCGCCAGCAGCCAAGATGCAGACTTAAACACTGAAGCTTTCTTT

size: .
length: 15
J: TRBJ1-6
D: TRBD1
V: TRBV19
CDR3: CASSRVRTGNSPLHF
DNA: TGTGCCAGTAGTCGCGTCCGGACAGGGAACTCACCCCTCCACTTT

size: .
length: 16
J: TRBJ2-7
D: TRBD2
V: TRBV5-1
CDR3: CASSLGVSGDPYEQYF
DNA: TGCGCCAGCAGCTTGGGCGTTAGCGGGGACCCCTACGAGCAGTACTTC

size: .
length: 15
J: TRBJ2-7
D: TRBD2
V: TRBV15
CDR3: CATSRAAGDQYEQYF
DNA: TGTGCCACCAGCAGAGCGGCGGGAGATCAATACGAGCAGTACTTC

size: once
length: 15
J: TRBJ2-1
D: TRBD2
V: TRBV4-1
CDR3: CASSLERGAYNEQFF
DNA: TGCGCCAGCAGTTTAGAGCGGGGGGCCTACAATGAGCAGTTCTTC

size: .
length: 16
J: TRBJ2-3
D: TRBD2
V: TRBV7-9
CDR3: CASSSIAGGPTDTQYF
DNA: TGTGCCAGCAGCTCCATAGCGGGGGGGCCTACAGATACGCAGTATTTT

size: .
length: 16
J: TRBJ2-3
D: TRBD2
V: TRBV4-1
CDR3: CASSRLAGSSTDTQYF
DNA: TGCGCCAGCAGCCGACTAGCGGGATCTAGCACAGATACGCAGTATTTT

size: .
length: 14
J: TRBJ2-2
D: .
V: TRBV19
CDR3: CASREATFTGELFF
DNA: TGTGCCAGTAGAGAGGCTACCTTCACCGGGGAGCTGTTTTTT

size: .
length: 14
J: TRBJ2-1
D: .
V: TRBV5-1
CDR3: CASSLSGAYNEQFF
DNA: TGCGCCAGTTCTTTATCGGGAGCTTACAATGAGCAGTTCTTC

size: .
length: 14
J: TRBJ2-3
D: TRBD2
V: TRBV6-4
CDR3: CASSGGGGTDTQYF
DNA: TGTGCCAGCAGTGGCGGGGGAGGCACAGATACGCAGTATTTT

size: .
length: 13
J: TRBJ2-2
D: .
V: TRBV7-3
CDR3: CASSSPGPGELFF
DNA: TGTGCCAGCAGCTCCCCGGGTCCCGGGGAGCTGTTTTTT

size: .
length: 19
J: TRBJ2-1
D: TRBD2
V: TRBV27
CDR3: CASSSQVAGGPSSYNEQFF
DNA: TGTGCCAGCAGTTCGCAAGTCGCGGGGGGCCCGAGCTCCTACAATGAGCAGTTCTTC

size: .
length: 13
J: TRBJ2-3
D: TRBD2
V: TRBV7-3
CDR3: CASTSGPEDTQYF
DNA: TGTGCCAGCACTAGCGGGCCAGAGGATACGCAGTATTTT

size: .
length: 14
J: TRBJ1-4
D: TRBD1
V: TRBV18
CDR3: CASSPGQDNEKLFF
DNA: TGTGCCAGCTCACCAGGACAGGATAATGAAAAACTGTTTTTT

size: .
length: 15
J: TRBJ2-5
D: TRBD2
V: TRBV9
CDR3: CASSAGTSVKETQYF
DNA: TGTGCCAGCAGCGCAGGGACTAGCGTCAAAGAGACCCAGTACTTC